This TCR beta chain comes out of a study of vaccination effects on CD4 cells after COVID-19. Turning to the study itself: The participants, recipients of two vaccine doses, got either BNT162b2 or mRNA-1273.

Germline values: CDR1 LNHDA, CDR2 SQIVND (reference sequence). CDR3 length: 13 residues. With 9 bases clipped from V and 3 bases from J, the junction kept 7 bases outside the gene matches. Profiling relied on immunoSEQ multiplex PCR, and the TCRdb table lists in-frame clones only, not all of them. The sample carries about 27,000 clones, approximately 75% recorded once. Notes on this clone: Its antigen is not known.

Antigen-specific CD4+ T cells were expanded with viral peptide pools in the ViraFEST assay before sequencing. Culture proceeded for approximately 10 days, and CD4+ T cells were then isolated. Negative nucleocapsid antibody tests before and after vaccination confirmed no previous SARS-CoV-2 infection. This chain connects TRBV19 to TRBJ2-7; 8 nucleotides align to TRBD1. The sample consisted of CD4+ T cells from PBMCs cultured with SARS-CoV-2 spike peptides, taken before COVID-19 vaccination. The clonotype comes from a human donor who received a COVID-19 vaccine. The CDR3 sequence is CASRGPTSYEQYF. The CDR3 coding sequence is TGTGCCAGCAGGGGGCCGACGAGCTACGAGCAGTACTTC.